Presented here are 10 T cell receptor beta chains from one specimen sequenced in a study of T cell responses to AZD1222 COVID-19 vaccine. Generated by immunoSEQ multiplex PCR, the TCRdb table keeps only in-frame clones and is missing some. The sample consists of 100,000 to 120,000 clones, over 75% of them appearing once. The sample here was peripheral blood, taken on day 0 of AZD1222 vaccination. All receptors derive from an adult in good health.

The rearrangement links TRBV21-1 to TRBJ2-3. TRBV21-1 is an annotated pseudogene. The CDR3 totals 16 residues. The CDR3 is CASSKVRRFSTDTQYF. In nucleotides, the CDR3 is TGTGCCAGCAGCAAGGTACGGCGATTTAGCACAGATACGCAGTATTTT.

The V call is TRBV7-2, the J call TRBJ2-2, with TRBD2 matching 12 bases. The CDR3 totals 17 residues. The V gene's germline CDR1 is SGHTA and CDR2 FQGNSA. Unmatched junction bases numbered 3, after V lost 1 base and J lost 3 bases. The CDR3 region is CASSLGLAGGYTGELFF. CDR3 nucleotides: TGTGCCAGCAGCTTAGGCCTAGCGGGAGGGTACACCGGGGAGCTGTTTTTT.

The rearrangement links TRBV30 to TRBJ2-3, with TRBD2 matching over 8 bases. V trimming: 4 bases; J trimming: 4 bases; junction bases outside the gene matches: 7. There are 14 residues in the CDR3. Germline-derived CDR1 and CDR2 are GTSNPN and SVGIG (reference sequence). For the CDR3, the DNA is TGTGCCTGGAAGCCCGGGGGGGTTGCAGATACGCAGTATTTT. This codes for CAWKPGGVADTQYF.

The chain carries TRBV27 and TRBJ2-7; a weak D match, TRBD2 (6 bases). In germline, CDR1 is MNHEY, CDR2 SMNVEV (reference sequence). V lost 8 bases and J lost 0, with 14 bases in between. The CDR3 sequence is 14 residues long. CDR3 amino acids: CASWDFSSSYEQYF. CDR3 in DNA: TGTGCCAGCTGGGACTTTTCGAGCTCCTACGAGCAGTACTTC.

The rearrangement links TRBV7-2 to TRBJ2-5; D not resolved. V was pared by 7 bases and J by 3 bases, with 18 bases between. From germline, CDR1 is SGHTA and CDR2 FQGNSA. The CDR3 is made up of 15 amino acids. CDR3 region: CASTLSFVREETQYF. CDR3 nucleotide sequence: TGTGCCAGCACCCTTAGCTTCGTTAGGGAAGAGACCCAGTACTTC.

This clone was detected once. The rearrangement links TRBV2 to TRBJ1-1; no clear D gene. Germline V gene sequence: CDR1 SNHLY, CDR2 FYNNEI. Trimming stripped 2 bases from V and 8 bases from J, with 15 bases between. The CDR3 totals 14 residues. CDR3 nucleotides: TGTGCCAGCAGTGAATGGCGTCAGCAAAAAGAAGCTTTCTTT. It translates to CASSEWRQQKEAFF.

The chain employs TRBV28 and TRBJ1-1; TRBD1 agrees at 7 bases. Trimming cost V 7 bases and J 0 bases; bases outside gene matches: 14. The CDR3 loop spans 17 amino acids. Germline V gene lookup returns CDR1 MDHEN and CDR2 SYDVKM. CDR3 loop: CASIRGGGGLLNTEAFF. CDR3 bases: TGTGCCAGCATCCGGGGAGGAGGGGGCCTTTTGAACACTGAAGCTTTCTTT.

The CDR3 DNA is TGTGCCAGCAGTTTATCCCCCCCGACTAGCGGGCCTCTCGGGACCCAGTACTTC. This sequence encodes CASSLSPPTSGPLGTQYF. The rearrangement uses TRBV27 and TRBJ2-5, with TRBD2 matching over 10 bases. Germline V CDR1 and CDR2: MNHEY, SMNVEV (reference sequence). This CDR3 has 18 residues. Trimming cost V 0 bases and J 7 bases; bases outside gene matches: 14.

V is TRBV2 and J is TRBJ2-3; 13 bases line up with TRBD2. Germline V CDR1 and CDR2: SNHLY, FYNNEI. There are 17 residues in the CDR3. With V trimmed by 6 bases and J by 6 bases, 12 bases remained unmatched. The CDR3 region has the DNA TGTGCCAGCAGGGGCGGTCGACTAGCGGGGGGATCTGATACGCAGTATTTT. This translates into CASRGGRLAGGSDTQYF.

On this clone: At one end, the junction sequence differs from germline, possibly due to a read error. This chain links TRBV28 with TRBJ1-3, with D possibly matching TRBD1 (6 bases). CDR1 is MDHEN and CDR2 is SYDVKM in the germline V gene. This CDR3 is built from 11 residues. The CDR3 coding sequence is TGTGCCAGCACCTCATCTAGAGACAGGCTATTT. It specifies CASTSSRDRLF.